The sample holds one count of the clone carrying this TCR beta chain. This sample is drawn from a study of blood T cell repertoires in COVID-19. On the study more broadly: The samples span acute and convalescent COVID-19 from the United States, Italy and Spain.

Authors' processing steps: Nucleated cell number was recorded as an estimate derived from reference gene primer amplification. This table comes from immunoSEQ multiplex PCR, and its TCRdb copy is limited to in-frame clones, with some not included. V, J and clone size are those of that table, while D and trimming were read from the DNA. The table includes approximately 150,000 clones, about 80% detected once. Sequenced material: peripheral blood. The receptor was isolated from a man aged 45 to 65 with acute or convalescent COVID-19.

The chain's CDR3 is CASSELRTGNTIYF. DNA of the CDR3: TGTGCCAGCAGTGAACTCAGGACTGGAAACACCATATATTTT. The rearrangement links TRBV2 to TRBJ1-3; D remains unclear. CDR3 length: 14 amino acids. V was clipped by 2 bases and J by 2 bases, with 7 bases between them. Germline lookup yields CDR1 SNHLY and CDR2 FYNNEI.